Each of the 29 T cell receptor beta chains below was sequenced from the same sample in a study of blood T cell repertoires in COVID-19. The protocol was immunoSEQ multiplex PCR, while the TCRdb copy is restricted to in-frame clones and leaves out a portion. The sample lists a few hundred thousand clones, 70% to 90% occurring once. The specimen sequenced was peripheral blood. Every receptor here comes from a human donor in a cohort sampled during active COVID-19.

The chain is built from TRBV28 and TRBJ2-5, with D possibly matching TRBD1 (6 bases). This CDR3 region has 15 residues. CDR1 and CDR2 from the germline V gene are MDHEN and SYDVKM. V lost 1 base and J lost 3, with 12 bases in between. For the CDR3, the DNA is TGTGCCAGCAGTTTATCCGGGACATACGAAGAGACCCAGTACTTC. Translated, it gives CASSLSGTYEETQYF.

The chain recombines TRBV19 with TRBJ2-5; TRBD1 is a possible D gene (6 bases). The V gene's germline CDR1 is LNHDA and CDR2 SQIVND (reference sequence). Trimming left V 6 bases short and J 5 bases short, with 13 bases between. The CDR3 has 13 amino acids. Here the CDR3 reads CASSDQGTETQYF. CDR3 in DNA: TGTGCCAGTAGCGACCAGGGGACGGAGACCCAGTACTTC.

This rearrangement joins TRBV11-2 to TRBJ1-4; 7 nucleotides agree with TRBD1. The CDR3 is 15 amino acids. From germline, CDR1 is SGHAT and CDR2 FQNNGV. After removal of 5 bases from V and 4 bases from J, the junction contained 7 bases not matched to a gene. CDR3 residues: CASSQAAGGNEKLFF. CDR3 nucleotides: TGTGCCAGCAGCCAGGCAGCAGGGGGTAATGAAAAACTGTTTTTT.

The chain couples TRBV7-3 to TRBJ2-1; D remains unclear. The germline V gene has CDR1 SGHTA and CDR2 FQGTGA. V was trimmed by 5 bases and J by 12 bases, leaving 23 bases between them. The CDR3 runs 15 residues. CDR3 in amino acids: CASSPTHRLIRGQFF. CDR3 nucleotide sequence: TGTGCCAGCAGCCCTACACATCGGCTCATCCGAGGGCAGTTCTTC.

This clone was detected once. This chain links TRBV13 with TRBJ2-7, with 8 bases lining up with TRBD2. The CDR3 is made up of 17 amino acids. Germline V gene data show CDR1 as PRHDT and CDR2 as FYEKMQ (reference sequence). V lost 5 bases, J lost 5 bases, and 17 bases stayed unmatched. As DNA, the CDR3 is TGTGCCAGCAGCCTCAGGGAGCGGGGGTCCTCCCCCCACGAGCAGTACTTC. It yields the protein CASSLRERGSSPHEQYF.

The CDR3 DNA follows: TGTGCCAGCAGTGAATGGGTTGTGGGACAGGGGAAATTGTACGAGCAGTACTTC. Its protein product is CASSEWVVGQGKLYEQYF. The rearrangement links TRBV2 to TRBJ2-7, with 10 bases identical to TRBD1. V shed 2 bases and J 4 bases; nucleotides not matched to a gene: 14. Germline CDR1 and CDR2: SNHLY and FYNNEI. The CDR3 extends over 18 amino acids.

The chain combines TRBV6-1 with TRBJ1-1; 8 bases agree with TRBD1. CDR1 is MNHNS and CDR2 is SASEGT in the germline V gene. V shed 2 bases, J shed 1 base, and the junction held 3 bases outside the gene matches. The CDR3 has 15 amino acids. The CDR3 spells CASSESGTGNTEAFF. In DNA form, the CDR3 reads TGTGCCAGCAGTGAATCCGGGACAGGGAACACTGAAGCTTTCTTT.

This clone was observed once. The chain uses TRBV20-1 and TRBJ2-5; 16 positions agree with TRBD2. CDR1 DFQATT and CDR2 SNEGSKA come from the germline V gene (reference sequence). Unmatched junction bases numbered 4, after V lost 3 bases and J lost 9 bases. CDR3 size: 14 residues. CDR3 sequence: CSASKGTSGGAQYF. The CDR3 DNA reads as TGCAGTGCTAGTAAGGGGACTAGCGGGGGGGCCCAGTACTTC.

J is TRBJ2-3 and V is TRBV10-3, with 9 bases aligning to TRBD2. This CDR3 contains 15 residues. Germline loops: CDR1 ENHRY, CDR2 SYGVKD. The trim removed 8 bases at V and 0 bases at J, leaving 6 bases unmatched. Here the CDR3 DNA reads TGTGCCATCGCGTCTAGCGGGGATAGCACAGATACGCAGTATTTT. It specifies CAIASSGDSTDTQYF.

The rearrangement joins TRBV5-1 to TRBJ2-3; D might be TRBD2 (6 bases). The CDR3 covers 16 residues. Trimming stripped 1 base from V and 2 bases from J, with 14 bases between. Germline V gives CDR1 SGHRS, CDR2 YFSETQ. CDR3: CASSLRFGGVTDTQYF. DNA of the CDR3: TGCGCCAGCAGCTTGCGCTTCGGCGGGGTCACAGATACGCAGTATTTT.

This chain uses TRBV5-1 with TRBJ2-5; 8 bases are shared with TRBD2. Trimming at V came to 3 bases and at J to 2 bases, leaving 6 bases not matched to a gene. Germline V gene lookup returns CDR1 SGHRS and CDR2 YFSETQ. The CDR3 sequence is 15 residues long. The CDR3 coding sequence is TGCGCCAGCAGCTCCCAGGCGGGAGGTCAAGAGACCCAGTACTTC. Translation: CASSSQAGGQETQYF.

The chain has TRBV10-1 and TRBJ2-2; 11 bases are shared with TRBD1. The germline gives CDR1 WNHNN, CDR2 SYGVQD (reference sequence). V lost 6 bases and J lost 4; bases outside the gene matches: 4. The CDR3 totals 15 residues. The CDR3 nucleotides read TGCGCCAGCAGCCCCGGGACAGGGGGCACCGGGGAGCTGTTTTTT. It specifies CASSPGTGGTGELFF.

The V gene is TRBV5-4, the J gene TRBJ2-5, with TRBD2 identical over 8 bases. CDR1 is SGHNT and CDR2 is YYREEE in the germline V gene (reference sequence). This CDR3 region has 16 residues. Germline trimming cut 1 base from V and 5 bases from J; bases unmatched to any gene: 10. CDR3 in amino acids: CASSLWSGGQPETQYF. As DNA, the CDR3 is TGTGCCAGCAGCTTGTGGTCGGGGGGGCAACCGGAGACCCAGTACTTC.

The DNA for the CDR3 is TGTGCCAGCACCTCAACCTGGGGGGAAGGCTACACCTTC. It encodes CASTSTWGEGYTF. This chain uses TRBV12-3 or TRBV12-4 with TRBJ1-2, with TRBD1 as a possible D gene (5 bases). The CDR3 covers 13 residues. With 7 bases removed from V and 8 bases from J, the gap between germline ends came to 17 bases.

The chain employs TRBV28 and TRBJ2-2; 9 nucleotides agree with TRBD1. V shed 6 bases and J 7 bases; nucleotides not matched to a gene: 15. Germline CDR1 MDHEN, CDR2 SYDVKM. The CDR3 is 17 amino acids. The CDR3 DNA reads as TGTGCCAGCAGGGGGTTCAGGGACAGGGTGAAACTCGGGGAGCTGTTTTTT. Its protein is CASRGFRDRVKLGELFF.

The chain joins TRBV7-8 to TRBJ1-5; D may be TRBD1 (5 bases). The CDR3 covers 13 residues. The V end was cut by 3 bases, the J end by 4 bases, with 7 bases between. Per germline, CDR1 SGHVS and CDR2 FQNEAQ. This chain's CDR3 is CASSFRVNQPQHF. The CDR3 DNA reads TGTGCCAGCAGCTTCAGGGTAAATCAGCCCCAGCATTTT.

This clone has more than one count but fewer than ten. The V call is TRBV2, the J call TRBJ2-1; D possibly corresponds to TRBD1 (5 bases). V was trimmed by 1 base and J by 2 bases, leaving 9 bases between them. The CDR3 runs to 15 residues. CDR1 is SNHLY, CDR2 FYNNEI, per germline. CDR3 in amino acids: CASSEGRAAYNEQFF. CDR3 nucleotides: TGTGCCAGCAGTGAAGGCAGGGCGGCCTACAATGAGCAGTTCTTC.

The V gene is TRBV9, the J gene TRBJ2-5; possibly TRBD1 for D (5 bases). V lost 1 base to trimming and J lost 5 bases, with 12 bases between them. The CDR3 runs to 14 residues. Germline V gene sequence: CDR1 SGDLS, CDR2 YYNGEE. The CDR3 here is CASSVYDSPETQYF. For the CDR3, the DNA is TGTGCCAGCAGCGTATATGACAGCCCGGAGACCCAGTACTTC.

V is TRBV5-1 and J is TRBJ1-2, with TRBD1 matching 7 bases. Losses at the gene ends were 4 bases for V and 2 bases for J; bases not matched to a gene: 2. The germline CDR1 and CDR2 sequences are SGHRS and YFSETQ. The CDR3 consists of 13 residues. CDR3: CASSQGQNYGYTF. The CDR3 nucleotides are TGCGCCAGCAGCCAGGGACAGAACTATGGCTACACCTTC.

The rearrangement uses TRBV18 and TRBJ2-2; D is perhaps TRBD1 (5 bases). V was pared by 4 bases and J by 7 bases, with 13 bases between. Germline V gene sequence: CDR1 KGHSH, CDR2 LQKENI. This CDR3 is built from 14 residues. The CDR3 sequence: CASSQGAGGGELFF. For the CDR3, the DNA is TGTGCCAGCTCACAAGGGGCCGGTGGCGGGGAGCTGTTTTTT.

The rearrangement links TRBV14 to TRBJ2-1; weak D call: TRBD2 (6 bases). There are 13 residues in the CDR3. The V end lost 0 bases, the J end lost 7 bases, and 7 bases lay between the germline ends. Germline V CDR1 and CDR2: SGHDN, FVKESK. This chain's CDR3 is CASSQELANEQFF. In DNA form, the CDR3 reads TGTGCCAGCAGCCAAGAACTAGCAAATGAGCAGTTCTTC.

The chain is built from TRBV29-1 and TRBJ1-2; 7 bases map to TRBD1. With 6 bases clipped from V and 5 bases from J, the junction kept 9 bases outside the gene matches. CDR3 size: 13 residues. CDR1 and CDR2 (germline): SQVTM, ANQGSEA. The CDR3 DNA sequence: TGCAGCGTGACGGACAGGAGACTATATGGCTACACCTTC. Translated: CSVTDRRLYGYTF.

This clone is a singleton in its sample. This rearrangement joins TRBV18 to TRBJ1-5, with D unclear. This CDR3 spans 13 amino acids. Trimming pared 1 base from V and 5 bases from J, leaving 6 bases between. The germline CDR1 and CDR2 sequences are KGHSH and LQKENI. The chain's CDR3 is CASSPRGDQPQHF. The CDR3 coding sequence is TGTGCCAGCTCACCACGTGGAGATCAGCCCCAGCATTTT.

The chain combines TRBV6-5 with TRBJ1-3, with D unclear. This CDR3 contains 14 residues. V dropped 5 bases and J dropped 0 bases, with 8 bases sitting between them. Germline CDR1 reads MNHEY; CDR2 reads SVGAGI. As DNA, the CDR3 is TGTGCCAGCAGTCCCGAGCCCTCTGGAAACACCATATATTTT. Translated: CASSPEPSGNTIYF.

The chain uses TRBV5-4 and TRBJ1-2, with 9 bases that match TRBD1. The V and J ends lost 6 bases and 4 bases, in that order; junction bases with no gene match: 7. The germline CDR1 and CDR2 sequences are SGHNT and YYREEE (reference sequence). The CDR3 length is 14 residues. Written as DNA, the CDR3 is TGTGCCAGCAAAACAGGGGGCGACTCCTATGGCTACACCTTC. It encodes CASKTGGDSYGYTF.

The chain links TRBV4-1 to TRBJ2-7; the match to TRBD2 covers 11 bases. The CDR3 is 16 amino acids. V lost 2 bases to trimming and J lost 2 bases; unmatched junction nucleotides: 5. From germline, CDR1 is MGHRA and CDR2 YSYEKL. The CDR3 nucleotides read TGCGCCAGCAGCCAACCTCTAGCGGGGGGTACCTACGAGCAGTACTTC. Its protein product is CASSQPLAGGTYEQYF.

V and J are TRBV19 and TRBJ2-7; TRBD1 agrees at 11 bases. V shed 3 bases and J 4 bases; nucleotides not matched to a gene: 2. The germline gives CDR1 LNHDA, CDR2 SQIVND (reference sequence). The CDR3 is 14 amino acids. CDR3: CASSIRDRGYEQYF. The CDR3 bases are TGTGCCAGTAGTATCCGGGACAGGGGGTACGAGCAGTACTTC.

This chain connects TRBV29-1 to TRBJ1-3; 8 bases line up with TRBD1. V shed 1 base and J 2 bases; nucleotides not matched to a gene: 1. This CDR3 region has 14 residues. Germline V gives CDR1 SQVTM, CDR2 ANQGSEA. The DNA for the CDR3 is TGCAGCGTTGAAGGGGGACAGGCTGGAAACACCATATATTTT. Encoded protein: CSVEGGQAGNTIYF.

This clone was found once. For the CDR3, the DNA is TGTGCCAGTAGTAATCACAGGGGCGAGAACACTGAAGCTTTCTTT. This encodes CASSNHRGENTEAFF. The J gene is TRBJ1-1, the V gene TRBV19; 7 nucleotides match TRBD1. Trimming cost V 4 bases and J 1 base; bases outside gene matches: 6. The CDR3 loop spans 15 amino acids. Germline CDR1 is LNHDA and CDR2 is SQIVND (reference sequence).